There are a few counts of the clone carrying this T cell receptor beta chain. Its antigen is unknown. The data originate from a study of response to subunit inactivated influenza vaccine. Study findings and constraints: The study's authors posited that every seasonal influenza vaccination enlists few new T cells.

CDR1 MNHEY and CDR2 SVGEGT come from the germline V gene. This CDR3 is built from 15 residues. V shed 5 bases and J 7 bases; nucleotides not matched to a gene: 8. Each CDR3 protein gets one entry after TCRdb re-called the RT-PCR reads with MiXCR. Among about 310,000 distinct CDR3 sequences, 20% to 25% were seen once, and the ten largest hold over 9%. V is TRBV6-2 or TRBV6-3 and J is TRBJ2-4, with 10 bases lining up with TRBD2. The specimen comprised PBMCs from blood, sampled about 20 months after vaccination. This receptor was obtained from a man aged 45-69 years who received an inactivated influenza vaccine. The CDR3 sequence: CASSLLAGVTNIQYF. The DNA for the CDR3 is TGTGCCAGCAGTCTCCTAGCGGGAGTAACTAACATTCAGTACTTC.